This T cell receptor (beta chain) was captured by sequencing in a study of T cell changes during pregnancy in multiple sclerosis. Profiling relied on immunoSEQ multiplex PCR, and the TCRdb table lists in-frame clones only, not all of them. The data show some 93,000 clones, 92% seen once. V lost 2 bases, J lost 3 bases, and 11 bases stayed unmatched. The CDR3 length is 18 residues. The germline CDR1 and CDR2 sequences are SGHTA and FQGTGA. The chain has TRBV7-3 and TRBJ2-2; TRBD1 aligns across 8 bases. The receptor was derived from a female donor with multiple sclerosis, enrolled in a pregnancy study. The sample consisted of peripheral blood, taken after pregnancy. The CDR3 reads CASSLYPLAGGYTGELFF. The CDR3 DNA reads as TGTGCCAGCAGCTTATACCCCTTGGCAGGGGGCTACACCGGGGAGCTGTTTTTT.